One and the same sample provided the 29 T cell receptor beta chains below, sequenced in a study of CD8 T cells in Susac syndrome. RNA in amounts of roughly 0.5 to 1 ug was reverse transcribed with random hexamers. TCRdb fed the immunoSEQ multiplex PCR reads into MiXCR, producing one record per CDR3 protein. The sample lists under 200,000 distinct CDR3 sequences; approximately 94% were seen once. The sequenced sample consisted of CD4+ T cells from PBMCs. Receptor source: a human donor in good health.

The chain couples TRBV29-1 to TRBJ1-1; TRBD1 might be the D (6 bases). The V gene's germline CDR1 is SQVTM and CDR2 ANQGSEA. The CDR3 length is 14 residues. V lost 6 bases and J 0 bases, leaving 14 bases between the germline ends. For the CDR3, the DNA is TGCAGCGTGGCCAGACAGGCCCTGAACACTGAAGCTTTCTTT. Translation gives CSVARQALNTEAFF. Supplemented by reference TRBV29-1 and TRBJ1-1, the full variable domain reads SAVISQKPSRDICQRGTSLTIQCQVDSQVTMMFWYRQQPGQSLTLIATANQGSEATYESGFVIDKFPISRPNLTFSTLTVSNMSPEDSSIYLCSVARQALNTEAFFGQGTRLTVV.

The chain employs TRBV7-2 and TRBJ2-6; perhaps D is TRBD1 or TRBD2 (5 bases each). V was clipped by 5 bases and J by 0 bases, with 20 bases between them. Per the germline V gene, CDR1 is SGHTA and CDR2 is FQGNSA. This CDR3 region has 19 residues. The DNA for the CDR3 is TGTGCCAGCAGCACCTCGGTTAGAGGGGTTAGCTCTGGGGCCAACGTCCTGACTTTC. It yields the protein CASSTSVRGVSSGANVLTF. The entire variable domain, with the rest obtained from reference TRBV7-2 and TRBJ2-6, is as follows: GAGVSQSPSNKVTEKGKDVELRCDPISGHTALYWYRQSLGQGLEFLIYFQGNSAPDKSGLPSDRFSAERTGGSVSTLTIQRTQQEDSAVYLCASSTSVRGVSSGANVLTFGAGSRLTVL.

This chain uses TRBV6-2 or TRBV6-3 with TRBJ2-7, with D hard to call. The ends were cut back, 0 bases at V and 3 bases at J, with 9 bases in the middle. There are 14 residues in the CDR3. Germline V gene lookup returns CDR1 MNHEY and CDR2 SVGEGT. CDR3 sequence (DNA): TGTGCCAGCAGTTACTCGATTGGGTACTACGAGCAGTACGTC. Translated, it gives CASSYSIGYYEQYV.

The chain uses TRBV7-9 and TRBJ1-5; possibly TRBD1 for D (5 bases). The CDR3 is 14 residues long. Germline CDR1 and CDR2: SEHNR and FQNEAQ (reference sequence). Trimming pared 5 bases from V and 4 bases from J, leaving 12 bases between. In nucleotides, the CDR3 is TGTGCCAGCAGCCGCGACAGCCAAAATCAGCCCCAGCATTTT. It encodes CASSRDSQNQPQHF.

The chain recombines TRBV3-1 with TRBJ2-7, with D maybe TRBD2 (5 bases). The CDR3 spans 13 residues. Germline lookup yields CDR1 LGHDT and CDR2 YNNKEL (reference sequence). V lost 4 bases and J 6 bases, leaving 13 bases between the germline ends. The CDR3 coding sequence is TGTGCCAGCAGCCCGGGAAGCGCCTCCGAGCAGTACGTC. Amino acid sequence: CASSPGSASEQYV.

The rearrangement uses TRBV5-4 and TRBJ2-7; possible D gene TRBD2, 6 bases. There are 15 residues in the CDR3. CDR1 is SGHNT, CDR2 YYREEE, per germline (reference sequence). Deletions cut 2 bases from V and 2 bases from J, with 14 bases between. CDR3 in amino acids: CASSLLARQAYEQYV. Written as DNA, the CDR3 is TGTGCCAGCAGCTTACTAGCTCGGCAGGCCTACGAGCAGTACGTC.

This sequence joins TRBV30 and TRBJ1-5; 10 nucleotides agree with TRBD1. The V gene end was trimmed by 2 bases and the J gene end by 5 bases; junction bases not matched to a gene: 6. CDR1 is GTSNPN, CDR2 SVGIG, per germline (reference sequence). The CDR3 spans 15 residues. The CDR3 spells CAWSRRDRGYQPQHF. The DNA of the CDR3 is TGTGCCTGGAGTAGACGGGACAGGGGATATCAGCCCCAGCATTTT.

V usage is TRBV9 and J usage is TRBJ2-5, with D possibly TRBD2 on 6 matching bases. The length of the CDR3 is 16 residues. The germline V gene has CDR1 SGDLS and CDR2 YYNGEE. Trimming stripped 2 bases from V and 0 bases from J, with 14 bases between. The CDR3 nucleotides read TGTGCCAGCAGCGTTTTAGGGACTTCGTACCAAGAGACCCAGTACTTC. It encodes CASSVLGTSYQETQYF.

This chain uses TRBV3-1 with TRBJ2-3, with D maybe TRBD1 (6 bases). Germline V CDR1 and CDR2: LGHDT, YNNKEL (reference sequence). CDR3 size: 17 residues. The V gene lost 4 bases and the J gene lost 8 bases, with 25 bases spanning the gap. Here the CDR3 DNA reads TGTGCCAGCAGCCTCAGATCAGGGGTTTTGAGTTATCTTACGCAGTATTTT. Encoded protein: CASSLRSGVLSYLTQYF.

The rearrangement links TRBV3-1 to TRBJ1-1, with D perhaps TRBD1 (6 bases). The V end lost 4 bases, the J end lost 7 bases, and 10 bases lay between the germline ends. CDR3 length equals 12 residues. The germline gives CDR1 LGHDT, CDR2 YNNKEL (reference sequence). The CDR3 loop is CASSPARGEAFF. As DNA, the CDR3 is TGTGCCAGCAGCCCGGCCAGGGGTGAAGCTTTCTTT.

The J gene is TRBJ2-2, the V gene TRBV29-1, with D perhaps matching TRBD2 (6 bases). CDR1 SQVTM and CDR2 ANQGSEA come from the germline V gene. This CDR3 has 13 residues. V was clipped by 7 bases and J by 4 bases, with 13 bases between them. The CDR3 DNA reads TGCAGCGCCGGAGGAGGGTTCACCGGGGAGCTGTTTTTT. This gives the protein CSAGGGFTGELFF.

The chain is built from TRBV27 and TRBJ2-4, with D tentatively TRBD1 (6 bases). The CDR3 has 15 amino acids. Per the germline V gene, CDR1 is MNHEY and CDR2 is SMNVEV (reference sequence). The V end lost 6 bases, the J end lost 8 bases, and 20 bases lay between the germline ends. Written as DNA, the CDR3 is TGTGCCAGCAGCGTGATAGGACAGATGTCAGACATTCAGTACTTC. Amino acids: CASSVIGQMSDIQYF.

This clonotype was seen just once. CDR3 loop: CSVPWRSYNEQFF. CDR3 DNA sequence: TGCAGCGTCCCGTGGAGGTCCTACAATGAGCAGTTCTTC. This chain uses TRBV29-1 with TRBJ2-1, with a tentative D call TRBD2 (5 bases). The CDR3 extends over 13 amino acids. The germline V gene has CDR1 SQVTM and CDR2 ANQGSEA. Trimming took off 6 bases at V and 1 base at J, with 10 bases between the two ends.

The J gene is TRBJ1-4, the V gene TRBV28, with unresolved D. The germline gives CDR1 MDHEN, CDR2 SYDVKM. V was pared by 6 bases and J by 5 bases, with 7 bases between. The CDR3 has 12 amino acids. The CDR3 nucleotides are TGTGCCAGCAGCTGGAGGAATGAAAAACTGTTTTTT. Its protein is CASSWRNEKLFF.

This chain connects TRBV11-2 to TRBJ1-3; D is ambiguous. The length of the CDR3 is 15 residues. Germline values: CDR1 SGHAT, CDR2 FQNNGV. The germline V and J ends were trimmed by 1 base and 0 bases, with 7 bases remaining between them. The chain's CDR3 is CASSLVAGSGNTIYF. The CDR3 DNA follows: TGTGCCAGCAGCTTAGTTGCGGGCTCTGGAAACACCATATATTTT.

The chain couples TRBV20-1 to TRBJ1-2, with a tentative D call TRBD1 (5 bases). Trimming removed 0 bases at V and 10 bases at J, with 12 bases between. CDR1 and CDR2 (germline): DFQATT, SNEGSKA (reference sequence). The length of the CDR3 is 12 residues. The CDR3 DNA follows: TGCAGTGCTAGAGATTCGGTGGGGCCCTACACCTTC. The encoded protein is CSARDSVGPYTF.

V gene TRBV20-1 combines with J gene TRBJ2-5; D remains unclear. Trimming stripped 4 bases from V and 4 bases from J, with 16 bases between. CDR3 length: 14 amino acids. Germline assignment: CDR1 DFQATT and CDR2 SNEGSKA (reference sequence). Here the CDR3 reads CSATPARVGETQYF. As DNA, the CDR3 is TGCAGTGCTACCCCGGCCCGGGTAGGAGAGACCCAGTACTTC.

This clonotype was observed a single time. The chain combines TRBV25-1 with TRBJ2-3; 7 bases agree with TRBD1. CDR3 length equals 14 residues. J lost 7 bases, V lost 5 bases, and 9 bases had no gene match. Germline V gives CDR1 MGHDK, CDR2 SYGVNS. The CDR3 region is CASSLTGKVNTQYF. The CDR3 DNA reads TGTGCCAGCAGTCTGACAGGGAAAGTAAATACGCAGTATTTT.

The chain links TRBV29-1 to TRBJ1-1; 8 positions agree with TRBD1. With 5 bases clipped from V and 1 base from J, the junction kept 9 bases outside the gene matches. Germline CDR1 is SQVTM and CDR2 is ANQGSEA. The CDR3 spans 15 residues. DNA for the CDR3: TGCAGCGTTAATCCTTCCGGGACAGGGAACACTGAAGCTTTCTTT. It is translated as CSVNPSGTGNTEAFF.

The genes are TRBV5-6 and TRBJ1-3; D gene unclear. With 0 bases removed from V and 7 bases from J, the gap between germline ends came to 8 bases. Germline values: CDR1 SGHDT, CDR2 YYEEEE. This CDR3 is 13 amino acids long. In nucleotides, the CDR3 is TGTGCCAGCAGCTTGGTTTTACGGAACACCATATATTTT. Its protein product is CASSLVLRNTIYF.

This clonotype was observed once. The CDR3 nucleotides are TGTGCCTGGAGGAGGGAACGGGAAAATTCACCCCTCCACTTT. Its protein is CAWRRERENSPLHF. The gene calls are TRBV30 and TRBJ1-6, with no clear D. The CDR3 spans 14 residues. Trimming left V 3 bases short and J 7 bases short, with 13 bases between. Germline CDR1 and CDR2: GTSNPN and SVGIG (reference sequence).

The J gene is TRBJ1-2, the V gene TRBV28, with D unclear. The CDR3 runs to 13 residues. V was cut by 10 bases and J by 0 bases, with 12 bases left in between. CDR1 and CDR2 from the germline V gene are MDHEN and SYDVKM. The CDR3 loop reads CATGELSNYGYTF. The CDR3 DNA sequence: TGTGCCACCGGGGAACTATCTAACTATGGCTACACCTTC.

The chain links TRBV7-9 to TRBJ2-1; no reliable D call. Germline V gives CDR1 SEHNR, CDR2 FQNEAQ (reference sequence). The length of the CDR3 is 16 residues. Between the trimmed V and J ends, which lost 5 bases and 0 bases, there was a span of 14 bases. The CDR3 nucleotides are TGTGCCAGCAGCCCGAAGAGGCGGATCTCCTACAATGAGCAGTTCTTC. This sequence encodes CASSPKRRISYNEQFF.

This clonotype occurred once. V usage is TRBV7-2 and J usage is TRBJ2-3; the match to TRBD2 covers 11 bases. Trimming took 4 bases from V and 1 from J; bases not matched to a gene: 4. CDR3 length equals 16 residues. Germline V gene lookup returns CDR1 SGHTA and CDR2 FQGNSA. The CDR3 loop reads CASSYTSGGRTDTQYF. The DNA for the CDR3 is TGTGCCAGCAGCTATACTAGCGGGGGCCGCACAGATACGCAGTATTTT.

The chain is built from TRBV19 and TRBJ2-1; 7 bases align to TRBD2. The V segment lost 8 bases and the J segment 0 bases; nucleotides outside the gene matches: 4. This CDR3 spans 14 amino acids. Germline assignment: CDR1 LNHDA and CDR2 SQIVND (reference sequence). CDR3: CASGGGSSYNEQFF. The DNA for the CDR3 is TGTGCCAGTGGCGGCGGGAGCTCCTACAATGAGCAGTTCTTC.

V usage is TRBV28 and J usage is TRBJ1-5; weak D call: TRBD1 (5 bases). The germline V gene encodes CDR1 MDHEN and CDR2 SYDVKM. The CDR3 length is 14 residues. The V gene lost 3 bases and the J gene lost 2 bases, with 8 bases spanning the gap. CDR3 sequence: CASSFPGGNQPQHF. CDR3 nucleotides: TGTGCCAGCAGTTTCCCGGGGGGCAATCAGCCCCAGCATTTT.

V and J are TRBV27 and TRBJ2-7, with 7 bases identical to TRBD1. The V and J ends lost 6 bases and 7 bases, in that order; junction bases with no gene match: 15. This CDR3 contains 15 residues. Germline V gene sequence: CDR1 MNHEY, CDR2 SMNVEV (reference sequence). CDR3 in DNA: TGTGCCAGCAGCCTAAAGGGGGCGCGGGCCGGAGAGCAGTACGTC. This codes for CASSLKGARAGEQYV.

This clonotype has just a few counts. In DNA, the CDR3 is TGTGCCAGCTCACCATCGGGGAGTAATAATTCACCCCTCCACTTT. Amino acids: CASSPSGSNNSPLHF. The chain couples TRBV18 to TRBJ1-6; no firm D call. Trimming left V 2 bases short and J 5 bases short, with 10 bases between. The CDR3 is 15 residues long. Germline loops: CDR1 KGHSH, CDR2 LQKENI.

This chain uses TRBV5-4 with TRBJ2-3, with no clear D. This CDR3 region has 13 residues. Trimming stripped 4 bases from V and 0 bases from J, with 6 bases between. The germline V gene has CDR1 SGHNT and CDR2 YYREEE (reference sequence). The CDR3 loop reads CASSETSTDTQYF. DNA for the CDR3: TGTGCCAGCAGCGAAACTAGCACAGATACGCAGTATTTT.